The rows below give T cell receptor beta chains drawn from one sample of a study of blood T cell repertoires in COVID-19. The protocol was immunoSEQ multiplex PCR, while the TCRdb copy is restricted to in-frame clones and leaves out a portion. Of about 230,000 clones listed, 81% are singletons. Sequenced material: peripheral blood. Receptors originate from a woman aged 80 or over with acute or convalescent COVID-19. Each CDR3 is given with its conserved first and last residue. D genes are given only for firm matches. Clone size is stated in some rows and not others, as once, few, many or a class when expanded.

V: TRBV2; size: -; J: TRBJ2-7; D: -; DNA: TGTGCCAGCAGTGAAGCGGAGGTGCCCTACGAGCAGTACTTC; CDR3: CASSEAEVPYEQYF
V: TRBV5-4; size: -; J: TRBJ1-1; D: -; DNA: TGTGCCAGCAGCCAGCAGCGGATGAACACTGAAGCTTTCTTT; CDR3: CASSQQRMNTEAFF
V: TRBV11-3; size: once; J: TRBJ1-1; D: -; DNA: TGTGCCAGCAGCTTAGAGGGCAGGGACACTGAAGCTTTCTTT; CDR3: CASSLEGRDTEAFF
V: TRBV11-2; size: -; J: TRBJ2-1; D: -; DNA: TGTGCCAGCAGCTTGGACAGAAACAATGAGCAGTTCTTC; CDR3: CASSLDRNNEQFF
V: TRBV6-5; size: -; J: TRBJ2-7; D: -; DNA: TGTGCCACCACCCTGGGGGGACAGCGGTACGAGCAGTACTTC; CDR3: CATTLGGQRYEQYF
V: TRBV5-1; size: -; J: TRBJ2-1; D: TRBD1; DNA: TGCGCCAGCAGCTGGGAAGGACAGGGGGCTAATAATGAGCAGTTCTTC; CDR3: CASSWEGQGANNEQFF
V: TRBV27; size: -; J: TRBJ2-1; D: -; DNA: TGTGCCAGCAGTTTAGAGCCGGGACTCTACAATGAGCAGTTCTTC; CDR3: CASSLEPGLYNEQFF
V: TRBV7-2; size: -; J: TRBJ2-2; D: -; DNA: TGTGCCAGCAGCTTAATCTCTCGTACCGGGGAGCTGTTTTTT; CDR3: CASSLISRTGELFF
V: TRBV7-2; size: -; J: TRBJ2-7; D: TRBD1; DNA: TGTGCCAGCAGCTTAGAGGGGAAGGGGGCTTCCTACGAGCAGTACTTC; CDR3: CASSLEGKGASYEQYF
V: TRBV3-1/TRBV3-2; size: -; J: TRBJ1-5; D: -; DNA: TGTGCCAGCAGCCAAGCAGGGTACCAGCCCCAGCATTTT; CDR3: CASSQAGYQPQHF
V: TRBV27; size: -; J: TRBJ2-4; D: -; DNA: TGTGCCAGCAGTTCTTCCCTAGCCAAAAACATTCAGTACTTC; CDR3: CASSSSLAKNIQYF
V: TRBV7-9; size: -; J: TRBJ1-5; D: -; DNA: TGTGCCAGCAGCTTAGCACCCATGGAGGAGCAGCCCCAGCATTTT; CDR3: CASSLAPMEEQPQHF
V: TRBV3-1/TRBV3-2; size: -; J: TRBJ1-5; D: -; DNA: TGTGCCAGCAGCCTGCAGGGTAGCAATCAGCCCCAGCATTTT; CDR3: CASSLQGSNQPQHF
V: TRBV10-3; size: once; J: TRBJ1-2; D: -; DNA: TGTGCCATCAGCGGGGGGGACTATGGCTACACCTTC; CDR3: CAISGGDYGYTF
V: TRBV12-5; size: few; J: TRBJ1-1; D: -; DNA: TGTGCTAGTGGCCCCGGCCAGGGAGGTGTGAACACTGAAGCTTTCTTT; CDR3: CASGPGQGGVNTEAFF
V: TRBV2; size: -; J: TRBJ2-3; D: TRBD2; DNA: TGTGCCAGCAGTAAAAAGGCGGGAGGGCCCGCAGATACGCAGTATTTT; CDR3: CASSKKAGGPADTQYF